The 17 T cell receptor beta chains in this list originate from one sample, sequenced in a study of T cell responses to AZD1222 COVID-19 vaccine. Produced via immunoSEQ multiplex PCR; TCRdb's table is partial and in-frame only. The sample has 100,000 to 150,000 clones; less than 95% are singletons. The material sequenced was peripheral blood, taken on day 0 of MenACWY control vaccination. The source of these receptors is an adult in good health.

The gene calls are TRBV2 and TRBJ1-6, with D unclear. Germline CDR1 SNHLY, CDR2 FYNNEI. CDR3 size: 14 residues. The V end lost 7 bases, the J end lost 5 bases, and 12 bases lay between the germline ends. The CDR3 DNA is TGTGCCAGCACGCAGGTTCTAGATAATTCACCCCTCCACTTT. Translated, it gives CASTQVLDNSPLHF.

The genes are TRBV11-2 and TRBJ1-6; 10 nucleotides line up with TRBD1. From germline, CDR1 is SGHAT and CDR2 FQNNGV. The CDR3 consists of 15 residues. The V and J ends lost 5 bases and 10 bases, in that order; junction bases with no gene match: 8. The DNA for the CDR3 is TGTGCCAGCAGCCTCTCGGGACAGGGGTACTCACCCCTCCACTTT. This encodes CASSLSGQGYSPLHF. Filled out from reference TRBV11-2 and TRBJ1-6, the complete variable domain reads EAGVAQSPRYKIIEKRQSVAFWCNPISGHATLYWYQQILGQGPKLLIQFQNNGVVDDSQLPKDRFSAERLKGVDSTLKIQPAKLEDSAVYLCASSLSGQGYSPLHFGNGTRLTVT.

The chain joins TRBV5-6 to TRBJ1-2; no reliable D call. Germline lookup yields CDR1 SGHDT and CDR2 YYEEEE. V lost 1 base and J 2 bases, leaving 12 bases between the germline ends. The CDR3 extends over 15 amino acids. The CDR3 loop is CASSLLRTGNYGYTF. In DNA form, the CDR3 reads TGTGCCAGCAGCTTGTTGAGGACGGGAAACTATGGCTACACCTTC. Together with reference TRBV5-6 and TRBJ1-2, the CDR3 gives the full variable domain: DAGVTQSPTHLIKTRGQQVTLRCSPKSGHDTVSWYQQALGQGPQFIFQYYEEEERQRGNFPDRFSGHQFPNYSSELNVNALLLGDSALYLCASSLLRTGNYGYTFGSGTRLTVV.

The chain couples TRBV28 to TRBJ1-6; D not resolved. V lost 4 bases, J lost 10 bases, and 11 bases lay in between. The CDR3 totals 13 residues. CDR1 is MDHEN and CDR2 is SYDVKM in the germline V gene. The chain's CDR3 is CASSYTPASPLHF. The CDR3 DNA sequence: TGTGCCAGCAGTTACACTCCAGCATCACCCCTCCACTTT.

J is TRBJ2-2 and V is TRBV7-7; D may correspond to TRBD1 or TRBD2 (5 bases each). Deletions cut 5 bases from V and 1 base from J, with 20 bases between. CDR1 and CDR2 from the germline V gene are SSHAT and FNYEAQ (reference sequence). The CDR3 has 18 amino acids. The CDR3 is CASSRTYTGTLNTGELFF. The CDR3 region has the DNA TGTGCCAGCAGCAGAACTTACACCGGGACCTTGAACACCGGGGAGCTGTTTTTT.

The J gene is TRBJ2-7, the V gene TRBV5-4; D perhaps matches TRBD2 (6 bases). There are 12 residues in the CDR3. V lost 3 bases to trimming and J lost 7 bases, with 11 bases between them. Looked up from germline, CDR1 is SGHNT and CDR2 is YYREEE (reference sequence). The CDR3 loop is CASSYNGGEQYF. In nucleotides, the CDR3 is TGTGCCAGCAGCTATAACGGGGGTGAGCAGTACTTC.

The J gene is TRBJ2-1, the V gene TRBV5-6; possibly TRBD2 for D (6 bases). The CDR3 covers 16 residues. V was shortened by 1 base and J by 6 bases, with 17 bases between the two germline ends. Germline V CDR1 and CDR2: SGHDT, YYEEEE. The chain's CDR3 is CASSLIGEVGGNEQFF. Here the CDR3 DNA reads TGTGCCAGCAGCTTGATCGGGGAGGTCGGGGGCAATGAGCAGTTCTTC. Filled out from reference TRBV5-6 and TRBJ2-1, the complete variable domain reads DAGVTQSPTHLIKTRGQQVTLRCSPKSGHDTVSWYQQALGQGPQFIFQYYEEEERQRGNFPDRFSGHQFPNYSSELNVNALLLGDSALYLCASSLIGEVGGNEQFFGPGTRLTVL.

This chain joins TRBV7-9 and TRBJ2-6; D gene uncertain. Germline V gene data show CDR1 as SEHNR and CDR2 as FQNEAQ (reference sequence). With 0 bases removed from V and 0 bases from J, the gap between germline ends came to 9 bases. This CDR3 is built from 17 residues. The CDR3 coding sequence is TGTGCCAGCAGCTTAGCCCCAACCATCTCTGGGGCCAACGTCCTGACTTTC. It encodes CASSLAPTISGANVLTF.

The chain joins TRBV11-3 to TRBJ2-1; 7 nucleotides line up with TRBD2. The CDR3 runs to 15 residues. CDR1 SGHNT and CDR2 YENEEA come from the germline V gene. The V gene end was trimmed by 5 bases and the J gene end by 6 bases; junction bases not matched to a gene: 10. The CDR3 DNA reads as TGTGCCAGCAGCGGTCCAATCGGGGGGTCCAATGAGCAGTTCTTC. It translates to CASSGPIGGSNEQFF.

The sample holds one count of this clone. The rearrangement links TRBV5-5 to TRBJ1-2; the D gene is possibly TRBD1 (6 bases). V was clipped by 3 bases and J by 3 bases, with 15 bases between them. The CDR3 runs 15 residues. Germline CDR1 SGHKS, CDR2 YYEKEE (reference sequence). This CDR3 reads CASSYEQGGHYGYTF. DNA for the CDR3: TGTGCCAGCAGCTATGAACAGGGAGGACACTATGGCTACACCTTC. Using reference TRBV5-5 and TRBJ1-2 for the parts outside the CDR3, the full variable domain is DAGVTQSPTHLIKTRGQQVTLRCSPISGHKSVSWYQQVLGQGPQFIFQYYEKEERGRGNFPDRFSARQFPNYSSELNVNALLLGDSALYLCASSYEQGGHYGYTFGSGTRLTVV.

This clone was seen a few times. This chain connects TRBV5-4 to TRBJ1-2; TRBD1 aligns across 8 bases. The CDR3 is 14 amino acids. J was trimmed by 3 bases and V by 5 bases; bases with no gene match: 6. CDR1 is SGHNT and CDR2 is YYREEE in the germline V gene (reference sequence). The chain's CDR3 is CASRSGQGDYGYTF. The CDR3, as DNA: TGTGCCAGCAGATCCGGACAGGGCGACTATGGCTACACCTTC.

The chain employs TRBV9 and TRBJ2-2, with a tentative D call TRBD2 (5 bases). Germline CDR1 reads SGDLS; CDR2 reads YYNGEE. The CDR3 covers 17 residues. V lost 0 bases to trimming and J lost 4 bases, with 16 bases between them. The CDR3 reads CASSVVPRGTVTGELFF. CDR3 nucleotide sequence: TGTGCCAGCAGCGTAGTGCCCCGGGGTACGGTCACCGGGGAGCTGTTTTTT.

The CDR3 nucleotides are TGTGCCAGCAGCTTAGTAGGACTTAACAATGAGCAGTTCTTC. Its translation is CASSLVGLNNEQFF. The chain has TRBV7-2 and TRBJ2-1; TRBD2 is a possible D gene (5 bases). CDR1 is SGHTA, CDR2 FQGNSA, per germline. This CDR3 has 14 residues. The ends were cut back, 1 base at V and 5 bases at J, with 9 bases in the middle.

This chain links TRBV27 with TRBJ1-1; 7 positions agree with TRBD1. The CDR3 consists of 15 residues. The V gene's germline CDR1 is MNHEY and CDR2 SMNVEV (reference sequence). Trimming removed 5 bases from V and 0 bases from J; junction bases left unmatched: 6. This CDR3 is CASSPYRGVNTEAFF. CDR3 coding DNA: TGTGCCAGCAGTCCATACAGGGGAGTGAACACTGAAGCTTTCTTT.

The chain carries TRBV5-4 and TRBJ2-1; D gene unclear. The germline CDR1 and CDR2 sequences are SGHNT and YYREEE (reference sequence). V lost 4 bases to trimming and J lost 6 bases, with 11 bases between them. The CDR3 is 13 residues long. The CDR3, as DNA: TGTGCCAGCAGCGCCACCCAGTTCAATGAGCAGTTCTTC. Translated: CASSATQFNEQFF. The whole variable domain, remainder taken from reference TRBV5-4 and TRBJ2-1, is ETGVTQSPTHLIKTRGQQVTLRCSSQSGHNTVSWYQQALGQGPQFIFQYYREEENGRGNFPPRFSGLQFPNYSSELNVNALELDDSALYLCASSATQFNEQFFGPGTRLTVL.

The chain uses TRBV28 and TRBJ1-6; tentatively, D is TRBD1 (5 bases). Between the trimmed V and J ends, which lost 3 bases and 7 bases, there was a span of 16 bases. CDR1 and CDR2 from the germline V gene are MDHEN and SYDVKM. The CDR3 has 16 amino acids. The CDR3 spells CASSLAGRGGNSPLHF. CDR3 bases: TGTGCCAGCAGTTTGGCAGGGAGGGGAGGGAATTCACCCCTCCACTTT.

The chain carries TRBV4-1 and TRBJ2-5; D not certain. The germline CDR1 and CDR2 sequences are MGHRA and YSYEKL. V was pared by 2 bases and J by 6 bases, with 16 bases between. The CDR3 is 15 residues long. The CDR3 loop is CASSQRAGDIQTQYF. CDR3 nucleotide sequence: TGCGCCAGCAGCCAAAGGGCAGGTGATATCCAGACCCAGTACTTC.